These 27 T cell receptor beta chains were sequenced from one sample in a study of T cell changes during pregnancy in multiple sclerosis (dated by TCRdb to between 2017 and 2020). Receptor libraries were prepared by the immunoSEQ multiplex PCR assay. As stored in TCRdb, this immuneACCESS dataset retains in-frame rearrangements with V and J assigned. A fraction of the clones does not appear; measured against another copy, unresolved V genes explain less than half of the discrepancy, and the remainder lacks a known reason. This sample is represented by some 21,000 clones; roughly nine tenths of them were singletons. The ten biggest clones cover about 7.5% of the sample. This specimen was CD8+ T cells from peripheral blood mononuclear cells, taken in the second trimester of pregnancy. These receptors were obtained from a female donor in good health, enrolled as a control in a pregnancy study.

The chain is built from TRBV6-6 and TRBJ1-4; D gene ambiguous. V shed 2 bases and J shed 6 bases, with 16 bases lying between them. CDR1 is MNHNY and CDR2 is SVGAGI in the germline V gene (reference sequence). CDR3 length: 16 residues. CDR3 nucleotides: TGTGCCAGCAGTTACCGTGCCTCGATACGGGATGAAAAACTGTTTTTT. Its translation: CASSYRASIRDEKLFF.

This clone was recorded once. The chain employs TRBV5-6 and TRBJ2-2; D unresolved. The CDR3 runs to 13 residues. Trimming took 3 bases from V and 6 from J, leaving 9 bases between them. Germline lookup yields CDR1 SGHDT and CDR2 YYEEEE. Here the CDR3 reads CASSSLSSGELFF. CDR3 nucleotides: TGTGCCAGCAGCTCGTTGTCCTCCGGGGAGCTGTTTTTT.

The chain recombines TRBV5-1 with TRBJ2-3; D unclear. The germline V gene has CDR1 SGHRS and CDR2 YFSETQ. Trimming took off 0 bases at V and 2 bases at J, with 7 bases between the two ends. The CDR3 is made up of 14 amino acids. The CDR3 protein is CASSLELHTDTQYF. The CDR3 region has the DNA TGCGCCAGCAGCTTGGAGCTGCACACAGATACGCAGTATTTT.

This clone was found once. V and J are TRBV5-1 and TRBJ2-3, with 10 bases that match TRBD2. The CDR3 sequence is 15 residues long. The germline V gene has CDR1 SGHRS and CDR2 YFSETQ. The V and J ends lost 6 bases and 5 bases, in that order; junction bases with no gene match: 9. CDR3 residues: CASKLLAGRGDTQYF. CDR3 nucleotide sequence: TGCGCCAGCAAGCTACTAGCGGGACGAGGAGATACGCAGTATTTT. Filled out from reference TRBV5-1 and TRBJ2-3, the complete variable domain reads KAGVTQTPRYLIKTRGQQVTLSCSPISGHRSVSWYQQTPGQGLQFLFEYFSETQRNKGNFPGRFSGRQFSNSRSEMNVSTLELGDSALYLCASKLLAGRGDTQYFGPGTRLTVL.

This clone is classed as medium-sized. This chain links TRBV2 with TRBJ1-5; 7 positions agree with TRBD1. The CDR3 is 15 residues long. Germline lookup yields CDR1 SNHLY and CDR2 FYNNEI. J gave up 1 base and V 6 bases, and 6 bases lay outside the gene matches. The CDR3 sequence: CASSLGTVSNQPQHF. CDR3 coding DNA: TGTGCCAGCAGCTTAGGGACAGTGAGCAATCAGCCCCAGCATTTT.

The rearrangement links TRBV28 to TRBJ2-2, with no clear D. The CDR3 spans 14 residues. Trimming cost V 3 bases and J 0 bases, with 5 bases left between them. CDR1 and CDR2 from the germline V gene are MDHEN and SYDVKM. The CDR3 loop is CASSFRANTGELFF. CDR3 in DNA: TGTGCCAGCAGTTTCCGCGCGAACACCGGGGAGCTGTTTTTT.

The V and J genes are TRBV11-3 and TRBJ2-7; D is ambiguous. This CDR3 region has 14 residues. Trimming stripped 0 bases from V and 6 bases from J, with 12 bases between. CDR1 and CDR2 (germline): SGHNT, YENEEA. CDR3 coding DNA: TGTGCCAGCAGCTTAGATAGAAATCGGGTCGAGCAGTACTTC. Amino acids: CASSLDRNRVEQYF.

The chain recombines TRBV5-5 with TRBJ2-7; D is undetermined. The CDR3 has 15 amino acids. Trimming took off 4 bases at V and 2 bases at J, with 16 bases between the two ends. Germline CDR1 SGHKS, CDR2 YYEKEE (reference sequence). CDR3 protein: CASSPPAGQTYEQYF. CDR3 sequence (DNA): TGTGCCAGCAGCCCGCCCGCAGGCCAAACCTACGAGCAGTACTTC.

The chain links TRBV5-4 to TRBJ2-1; D not resolved. The CDR3 loop spans 12 amino acids. V was pared by 0 bases and J by 6 bases, with 4 bases between. Germline-derived CDR1 and CDR2 are SGHNT and YYREEE (reference sequence). The CDR3 region has the DNA TGTGCCAGCAGCTTGGGCAGCAATGAGCAGTTCTTC. It translates to CASSLGSNEQFF.

The chain carries TRBV14 and TRBJ2-1; 12 bases line up with TRBD2. V lost 4 bases to trimming and J lost 4 bases; unmatched junction nucleotides: 5. The CDR3 length is 16 residues. The germline V gene has CDR1 SGHDN and CDR2 FVKESK. The DNA of the CDR3 is TGTGCCAGCAGCCCCAGGACTAGCGGGACATACAATGAGCAGTTCTTC. It yields the protein CASSPRTSGTYNEQFF. The full variable domain, rest sourced from reference TRBV14 and TRBJ2-1, is EAGVTQFPSHSVIEKGQTVTLRCDPISGHDNLYWYRRVMGKEIKFLLHFVKESKQDESGMPNNRFLAERTGGTYSTLKVQPAELEDSGVYFCASSPRTSGTYNEQFFGPGTRLTVL.

The chain employs TRBV4-2 and TRBJ2-1; TRBD2 is a possible D gene (6 bases). The V and J ends lost 0 bases and 5 bases respectively, with 14 bases between them. CDR3 length equals 16 residues. Germline V gene data show CDR1 as LGHNA and CDR2 as YNFKEQ. CDR3 sequence: CASSQDHSGVHNEQFF. DNA of the CDR3: TGTGCCAGCAGCCAAGATCATTCGGGAGTTCACAATGAGCAGTTCTTC.

This chain connects TRBV15 to TRBJ2-1; D is uncertain. Trimming took off 0 bases at V and 0 bases at J, with 12 bases between the two ends. The CDR3 loop spans 17 amino acids. Germline loops: CDR1 LNHNV, CDR2 YYDKDF (reference sequence). CDR3 sequence (DNA): TGTGCCACCAGCAGAGATCTCGCGGTAGTCTCCTACAATGAGCAGTTCTTC. It specifies CATSRDLAVVSYNEQFF.

The chain links TRBV19 to TRBJ1-1; 10 bases align to TRBD1. CDR1 and CDR2 (germline): LNHDA, SQIVND (reference sequence). V shed 1 base, J shed 5 bases, and the junction held 1 base outside the gene matches. The CDR3 contains 14 residues. This chain's CDR3 is CASSIGTGGTEAFF. CDR3 nucleotide sequence: TGTGCCAGTAGTATAGGGACAGGGGGGACTGAAGCTTTCTTT.

This clone was recorded once. The rearrangement uses TRBV6-1 and TRBJ2-5, with D uncertain. Germline CDR1 is MNHNS and CDR2 is SASEGT. The length of the CDR3 is 13 residues. Trimming left V 11 bases short and J 2 bases short, with 15 bases between. CDR3 sequence (DNA): TGTGCCTCTTACCCGGGTTCTCAAGAGACCCAGTACTTC. The encoded protein is CASYPGSQETQYF.

The chain recombines TRBV7-9 with TRBJ1-2; D may be TRBD1 (6 bases). Germline CDR1 SEHNR, CDR2 FQNEAQ (reference sequence). The V and J ends lost 4 bases and 2 bases respectively, with 11 bases between them. CDR3 length: 14 residues. CDR3 loop: CASSYREMNYGYTF. DNA for the CDR3: TGTGCCAGCAGCTACAGGGAGATGAACTATGGCTACACCTTC.

The chain uses TRBV7-3 and TRBJ1-2; D is possibly TRBD1 (6 bases). CDR3 length: 16 amino acids. Germline V gives CDR1 SGHTA, CDR2 FQGTGA. V shed 1 base and J shed 4 bases, with 16 bases lying between them. CDR3 nucleotide sequence: TGTGCCAGCAGCTTAAGTCAGGGGCGGACGGCCTATGGCTACACCTTC. It yields the protein CASSLSQGRTAYGYTF. Filled out from reference TRBV7-3 and TRBJ1-2, the complete variable domain reads GAGVSQTPSNKVTEKGKYVELRCDPISGHTALYWYRQSLGQGPEFLIYFQGTGAADDSGLPNDRFFAVRPEGSVSTLKIQRTERGDSAVYLCASSLSQGRTAYGYTFGSGTRLTVV.

This chain links TRBV27 with TRBJ2-1, with 8 nucleotides matching TRBD2. V was clipped by 4 bases and J by 10 bases; unmatched bases: 9. This CDR3 is 14 amino acids long. Germline lookup yields CDR1 MNHEY and CDR2 SMNVEV (reference sequence). DNA of the CDR3: TGTGCCAGCAGTTCGGGACTAGGACCGGGAGAGCAGTTCTTC. Residues: CASSSGLGPGEQFF.

The genes are TRBV19 and TRBJ2-1, with D maybe TRBD2 (7 bases). Germline values: CDR1 LNHDA, CDR2 SQIVND (reference sequence). This CDR3 has 17 amino acids. Trimming left V 5 bases short and J 8 bases short, with 25 bases between. The DNA for the CDR3 is TGTGCCAGTAGTGCCTCCACCCGGGGGCTCGGGGGGCATGAGCAGTTCTTC. Its translation is CASSASTRGLGGHEQFF.

The V gene is TRBV27, the J gene TRBJ1-1; D remains unclear. The CDR3 totals 13 residues. CDR1 and CDR2 from the germline V gene are MNHEY and SMNVEV (reference sequence). The V gene lost 3 bases and the J gene lost 5 bases, with 10 bases spanning the gap. The CDR3 loop reads CASSLTGGTEAFF. The CDR3 DNA reads TGTGCCAGCAGTTTGACGGGCGGGACTGAAGCTTTCTTT.

This clone was recorded a few times. The chain couples TRBV6-1 to TRBJ1-4; D is ambiguous. The length of the CDR3 is 12 residues. The V end was cut by 9 bases, the J end by 8 bases, with 13 bases between. CDR1 MNHNS and CDR2 SASEGT come from the germline V gene. This CDR3 reads CASRSWREKLFF. The CDR3 region has the DNA TGTGCCAGTCGGAGCTGGAGGGAAAAACTGTTTTTT.

This rearrangement joins TRBV7-6 to TRBJ1-4, with 7 bases lining up with TRBD1. J lost 10 bases, V lost 4 bases, and 6 bases had no gene match. Germline V lookup: CDR1 SGHVS, CDR2 FNYEAQ. CDR3 length: 13 amino acids. The CDR3 loop reads CASSSGTAGKLFF. The CDR3 region has the DNA TGTGCCAGCAGCTCCGGGACAGCCGGAAAACTGTTTTTT.

V usage is TRBV13 and J usage is TRBJ2-7; 8 positions agree with TRBD2. Trimming cost V 1 base and J 2 bases; bases outside gene matches: 1. CDR1 PRHDT and CDR2 FYEKMQ come from the germline V gene (reference sequence). The CDR3 sequence is 14 residues long. The CDR3 DNA reads TGTGCCAGCAGCTTAGAGACTAGCGCCTACGAGCAGTACTTC. It specifies CASSLETSAYEQYF.

This clone was counted once. This chain links TRBV2 with TRBJ2-7; a possible D gene is TRBD2 (6 bases). CDR3 length: 15 amino acids. V lost 0 bases, J lost 2 bases, and 11 bases lay in between. The V gene's germline CDR1 is SNHLY and CDR2 FYNNEI. Here the CDR3 DNA reads TGTGCCAGCAGTGAAGCGCGGGGATTAGCCTACGAGCAGTACTTC. Its translation: CASSEARGLAYEQYF.

V usage is TRBV29-1 and J usage is TRBJ2-5, with 8 bases lining up with TRBD1. Gene TRBJ2-7 matches the end of the DNA better, so the J call may be wrong. CDR3 length equals 13 residues. Germline V CDR1 and CDR2: SQVTM, ANQGSEA. DNA for the CDR3: TGCAGCGTTAGGGACAGGCCATCCTACGAGCAGTACTTC. This sequence encodes CSVRDRPSYEQYF.

The rearrangement links TRBV7-9 to TRBJ1-2; TRBD1 matches 8 bases. The CDR3 consists of 13 residues. The V gene end was trimmed by 3 bases and the J gene end by 6 bases; junction bases not matched to a gene: 3. The germline CDR1 and CDR2 sequences are SEHNR and FQNEAQ (reference sequence). CDR3 coding DNA: TGTGCCAGCAGCTTCCAGGGGGCGGATGGCTACACCTTC. Residues: CASSFQGADGYTF.

The CDR3 sequence: CATYRRDSRWAGNEQFF. The CDR3, as DNA: TGTGCCACCTACCGTCGGGACTCCCGTTGGGCTGGCAATGAGCAGTTCTTC. This sequence joins TRBV6-9 and TRBJ2-1; weak D call: TRBD2 (6 bases). CDR1 MNHGY and CDR2 SVAAGI come from the germline V gene. This CDR3 is built from 17 residues. V lost 10 bases, J lost 6 bases, and 28 bases lay in between.

The chain carries TRBV10-3 and TRBJ2-5; TRBD2 aligns across 8 bases. The CDR3 sequence is 13 residues long. The V and J ends lost 6 bases and 11 bases, in that order; junction bases with no gene match: 11. The V gene's germline CDR1 is ENHRY and CDR2 SYGVKD. CDR3 sequence: CAISSGSGLEQYF. CDR3 DNA: TGTGCCATCAGCAGCGGGAGTGGCCTGGAGCAGTACTTC.